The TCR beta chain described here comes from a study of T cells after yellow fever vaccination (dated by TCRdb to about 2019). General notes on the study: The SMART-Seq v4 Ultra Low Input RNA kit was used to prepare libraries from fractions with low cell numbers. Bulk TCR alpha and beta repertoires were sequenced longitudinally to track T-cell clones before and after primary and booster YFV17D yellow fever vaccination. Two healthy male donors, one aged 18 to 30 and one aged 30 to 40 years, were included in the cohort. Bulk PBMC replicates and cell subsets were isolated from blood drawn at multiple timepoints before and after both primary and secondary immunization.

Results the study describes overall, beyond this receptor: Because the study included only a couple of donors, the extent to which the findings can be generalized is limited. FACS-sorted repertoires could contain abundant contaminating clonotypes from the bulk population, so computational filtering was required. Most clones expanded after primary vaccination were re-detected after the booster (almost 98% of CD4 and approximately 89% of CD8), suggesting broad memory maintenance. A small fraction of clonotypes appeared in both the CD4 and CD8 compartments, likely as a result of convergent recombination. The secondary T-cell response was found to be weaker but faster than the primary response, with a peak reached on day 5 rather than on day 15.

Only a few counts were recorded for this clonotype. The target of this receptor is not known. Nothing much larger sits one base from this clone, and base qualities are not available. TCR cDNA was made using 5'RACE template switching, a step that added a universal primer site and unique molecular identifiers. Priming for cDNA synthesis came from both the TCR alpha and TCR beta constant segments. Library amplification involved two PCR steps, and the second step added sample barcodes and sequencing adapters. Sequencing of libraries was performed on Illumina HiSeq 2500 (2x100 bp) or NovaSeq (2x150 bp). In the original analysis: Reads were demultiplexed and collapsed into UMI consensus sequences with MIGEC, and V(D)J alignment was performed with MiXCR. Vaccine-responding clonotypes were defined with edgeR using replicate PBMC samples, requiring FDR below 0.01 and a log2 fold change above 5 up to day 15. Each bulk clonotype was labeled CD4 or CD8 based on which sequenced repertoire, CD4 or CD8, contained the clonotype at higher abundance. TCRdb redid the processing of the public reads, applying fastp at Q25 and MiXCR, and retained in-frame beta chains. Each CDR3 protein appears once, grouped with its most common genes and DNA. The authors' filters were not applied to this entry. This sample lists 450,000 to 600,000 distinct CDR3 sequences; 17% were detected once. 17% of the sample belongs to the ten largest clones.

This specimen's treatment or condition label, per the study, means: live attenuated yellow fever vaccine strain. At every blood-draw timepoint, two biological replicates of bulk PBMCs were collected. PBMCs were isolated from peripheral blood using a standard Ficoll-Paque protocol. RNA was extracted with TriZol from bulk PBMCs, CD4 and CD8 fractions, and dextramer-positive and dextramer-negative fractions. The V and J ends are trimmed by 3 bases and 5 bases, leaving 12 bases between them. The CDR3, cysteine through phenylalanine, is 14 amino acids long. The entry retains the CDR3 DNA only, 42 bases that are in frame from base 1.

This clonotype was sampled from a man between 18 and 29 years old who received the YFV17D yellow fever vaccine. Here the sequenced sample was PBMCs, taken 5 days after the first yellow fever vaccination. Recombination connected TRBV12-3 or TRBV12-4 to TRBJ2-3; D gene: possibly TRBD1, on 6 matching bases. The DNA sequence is TGTGCCAGCAGTTTGGGGGCAGGGGAAGATACGCAGTATTTT. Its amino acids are CASSLGAGEDTQYF.